The next 16 T cell receptor beta chains were all read from a single sample in a study of CD8+CD57+ T cells in acquired aplastic anemia. Profiling of TCR beta VDJ combinations and CDR3 sequences used genomic DNA as template. TCRdb reanalysed the reads using MiXCR and keeps one entry per CDR3 protein. Here the sample spans about 220,000 distinct CDR3 sequences, about 37% being singletons. Sequenced: sorted CD4+, CD8+, or CD8+CD57+ T cells (not recorded which) from PBMCs. These receptor sequences come from a human donor in good health, serving as a control.

The V gene is TRBV30, the J gene TRBJ2-2; TRBD2 matches at 9 bases. Germline CDR1 reads GTSNPN; CDR2 reads SVGIG (reference sequence). The V and J ends lost 4 bases and 7 bases, in that order; junction bases with no gene match: 10. CDR3 length: 15 residues. The CDR3 spells CAWTRVAGVIGELFF. CDR3 bases: TGTGCCTGGACCCGGGTAGCGGGAGTTATCGGGGAGCTGTTTTTT.

This clonotype was counted at least ten times. The rearrangement uses TRBV6-1 and TRBJ1-2, with TRBD1 matching over 7 bases. V lost 7 bases and J lost 0; bases outside the gene matches: 11. Germline loops: CDR1 MNHNS, CDR2 SASEGT. The CDR3 has 16 residues. The CDR3, as DNA: TGTGCCAGCATGAGGGACAGAGGATTCGCTAACTATGGCTACACCTTC. This translates into CASMRDRGFANYGYTF.

V usage is TRBV6-2 or TRBV6-3 and J usage is TRBJ2-1; 8 bases are shared with TRBD2. CDR1 MNHEY and CDR2 SVGEGT come from the germline V gene. The V and J ends lost 2 bases and 3 bases, in that order; junction bases with no gene match: 6. The CDR3 is 16 residues long. CDR3 in amino acids: CASSYDGSGIYNEQFF. The DNA of the CDR3 is TGTGCCAGCAGTTACGACGGTAGCGGGATCTACAATGAGCAGTTCTTC.

The chain employs TRBV7-8 and TRBJ1-2; D gene unclear. The ends were cut back, 6 bases at V and 8 bases at J, with 13 bases in the middle. The CDR3 contains 12 residues. In germline, CDR1 is SGHVS, CDR2 FQNEAQ. CDR3 in amino acids: CASSFRGCGYTF. The CDR3 DNA reads as TGTGCCAGCAGTTTTCGGGGTTGCGGCTACACCTTC.

This clonotype has a count of ten or more. An end of the junction does not agree with germline; a read error may underlie this. The chain has TRBV5-1 and TRBJ1-1, with D uncertain. The CDR3 spans 13 residues. CDR1 SGHRS and CDR2 YFSETQ come from the germline V gene. The CDR3 loop reads CASSLDMNTEAFF. The CDR3 DNA sequence: TGTGCCAGCAGCTTAGATATGAACACTGAAGCTTTCTTT.

This clonotype has at least ten counts. This chain uses TRBV12-3 or TRBV12-4 with TRBJ2-1; 9 bases are shared with TRBD2. The V and J ends lost 5 bases and 9 bases, in that order; junction bases with no gene match: 8. The CDR3 runs 14 residues. The CDR3 DNA reads TGTGCCAGCAGTCCTTTAGCGGGAGTGGGTGAGCAGTTCTTC. Translated: CASSPLAGVGEQFF.

At least ten counts were recorded for this clonotype. The chain employs TRBV5-1 and TRBJ1-2; D not certain. The CDR3 runs to 12 residues. Deletions cut 3 bases from V and 8 bases from J, with 11 bases between. The germline V gene has CDR1 SGHRS and CDR2 YFSETQ. CDR3 DNA: TGCGCCAGCAGCTACGAAGGGCAAGGCTACACCTTC. Translation gives CASSYEGQGYTF.

Of note for this clonotype: This may stem from a read error, because a much larger clone lies one nucleotide away. This chain connects TRBV4-1 to TRBJ1-2; D may be TRBD1 (6 bases). Germline V CDR1 and CDR2: MGHRA, YSYEKL. This CDR3 is 15 amino acids long. The CDR3 DNA follows: TGCGCCGGCAGCCAAGCACAGGGAAACGACTATGGCTACACCTTC. It codes for CAGSQAQGNDYGYTF.

The chain recombines TRBV5-4 with TRBJ2-7; 8 nucleotides align to TRBD2. The V gene's germline CDR1 is SGHNT and CDR2 YYREEE (reference sequence). The CDR3 sequence is 17 residues long. V shed 7 bases and J 0 bases; nucleotides not matched to a gene: 15. CDR3 protein: CASGSRPSGQSSYEQYF. DNA for the CDR3: TGTGCCAGCGGCTCACGACCTAGCGGGCAGAGCTCCTACGAGCAGTACTTC.

The J gene is TRBJ2-7, the V gene TRBV19; tentative D call: TRBD1 (5 bases). The CDR3 spans 15 residues. Germline CDR1 and CDR2: LNHDA and SQIVND (reference sequence). V lost 10 bases to trimming and J lost 3 bases, with 22 bases between them. The CDR3 loop reads CATTVVPGSGYEQYF. The CDR3, as DNA: TGTGCCACTACAGTCGTCCCAGGGTCGGGCTACGAGCAGTACTTC.

This clonotype appeared many times. V gene TRBV19 combines with J gene TRBJ1-2, with TRBD1 matching 12 bases. The V and J ends lost 2 bases and 6 bases, in that order; junction bases with no gene match: 7. CDR3 length equals 16 residues. Germline V gene data show CDR1 as LNHDA and CDR2 as SQIVND (reference sequence). CDR3 amino acids: CASSIIGTGGLDGYTF. CDR3 nucleotide sequence: TGTGCCAGTAGTATAATAGGGACAGGGGGCCTCGATGGCTACACCTTC.

The genes are TRBV7-2 and TRBJ1-4; D not certain. The germline gives CDR1 SGHTA, CDR2 FQGNSA. CDR3 length: 15 residues. The ends were cut back, 6 bases at V and 1 base at J, with 12 bases in the middle. For the CDR3, the DNA is TGTGCCAGCAGATTACAACCCCTAACTAATGAAAAACTGTTTTTT. This codes for CASRLQPLTNEKLFF. Full variable domain (outside the CDR3, taken from reference TRBV7-2 and TRBJ1-4): GAGVSQSPSNKVTEKGKDVELRCDPISGHTALYWYRQSLGQGLEFLIYFQGNSAPDKSGLPSDRFSAERTGGSVSTLTIQRTQQEDSAVYLCASRLQPLTNEKLFFGSGTQLSVL.

The chain links TRBV5-1 to TRBJ2-2; the D is unclear. Germline V gives CDR1 SGHRS, CDR2 YFSETQ. Trimming cost V 5 bases and J 0 bases, with 8 bases left between them. The CDR3 runs 14 residues. This CDR3 is CASSNSSNTGELFF. The CDR3 nucleotides read TGCGCCAGCAGTAACAGTTCGAACACCGGGGAGCTGTTTTTT.

This chain uses TRBV20-1 with TRBJ2-5; 11 bases agree with TRBD2. This CDR3 has 15 amino acids. V was clipped by 3 bases and J by 5 bases; unmatched bases: 8. CDR1 is DFQATT and CDR2 is SNEGSKA in the germline V gene (reference sequence). CDR3 region: CSASKLAGEWETQYF. DNA of the CDR3: TGCAGTGCTAGTAAACTAGCGGGGGAGTGGGAGACCCAGTACTTC.

The rearrangement uses TRBV5-5 and TRBJ2-7, with TRBD1 matching over 11 bases. The V gene end was trimmed by 3 bases and the J gene end by 4 bases; junction bases not matched to a gene: 6. This CDR3 has 15 amino acids. Germline values: CDR1 SGHKS, CDR2 YYEKEE (reference sequence). The DNA of the CDR3 is TGTGCCAGCAGCTCGCCCGGACAGGGGGCTTACGAGCAGTACTTC. Protein: CASSSPGQGAYEQYF.

The J gene is TRBJ2-5, the V gene TRBV5-1, with TRBD1 as a possible D gene (6 bases). The CDR3 spans 18 residues. Trimming pared 0 bases from V and 5 bases from J, leaving 23 bases between. Germline CDR1 reads SGHRS; CDR2 reads YFSETQ. Here the CDR3 reads CASSLALSYGTLGETQYF. The CDR3, as DNA: TGCGCCAGCAGCTTGGCTTTATCCTACGGGACACTTGGGGAGACCCAGTACTTC. Full variable domain (missing parts from reference TRBV5-1 and TRBJ2-5): KAGVTQTPRYLIKTRGQQVTLSCSPISGHRSVSWYQQTPGQGLQFLFEYFSETQRNKGNFPGRFSGRQFSNSRSEMNVSTLELGDSALYLCASSLALSYGTLGETQYFGPGTRLLVL.